Sequencing of this TCR beta chain was carried out in a study of regulatory T cells in long-lasting Graves disease. With iRepertoire HTBI primers and Arm-PCR of CDR3 regions, TCR beta libraries were built. TCRdb reprocessed the multiplex PCR reads with MiXCR, giving one entry per CDR3 protein. The sample contains some 560,000 distinct CDR3 sequences, about 16% of which appear only once. Time point described: newly diagnosed GD, antithyroid drugs for less than 3 months. RNA isolated from PBMCs was used to make the TCR library. Per American Thyroid Association guidelines, Graves' disease was diagnosed. This clonotype was observed at least ten times. This CDR3 spans 13 amino acids. V was cut by 7 bases and J by 3 bases, with 12 bases left in between. From germline, CDR1 is SNHLY and CDR2 FYNNEI. These records were also assigned to another study, of T cells in Graves' hyperthyroidism and ophthalmopathy. That study adds: Among the patients, aged 18 to 65, hyperthyroidism was newly diagnosed and had lasted under 2 months. The TCR CDR3 first-round RT-PCR relied on the HTBI primer set. Among clonotypes expanded in thyroid above 0.001, most were also found in blood.

The sequence was obtained from a middle-aged woman with Graves disease. The chain couples TRBV2 to TRBJ1-2; D is undetermined. The material was peripheral blood mononuclear cells (PBMCs), obtained at new diagnosis, from a patient treated with antithyroid drugs. CDR3 sequence (DNA): TGTGCCAGCACCACCGACTTGGACTATGGCTACACCTTC. Protein sequence: CASTTDLDYGYTF.